The 32 T cell receptor beta chains below all came from one sample that was sequenced in a study of T cells in women clearing cervical HPV infection. Using immunoSEQ multiplex PCR, the repertoire was profiled, and TCRdb retains in-frame clones only, with some absent. The listing records about 24,000 clones. The sequenced sample was blood buffy coat. Source of these receptors: a woman aged 18 to 75 with a cervical HPV16 infection that either progressed to CIN3+ or cleared (not recorded which).

Concerning this clone itself: The CDR3 end falls 3 residues outside the read, so it is completed with the germline J gene. The chain combines TRBV7-9 with TRBJ1-2; D may be TRBD1 (6 bases). The CDR3 totals 15 residues. The germline CDR1 and CDR2 sequences are SEHNR and FQNEAQ (reference sequence). CDR3 bases read: TGTGCCAGCAGCTTAGCACAGGGTCCCGAAAACATC. This gives the protein CASSLAQGPENI. The whole CDR3 reads CASSLAQGPENIYTF.

In regard to this clone: Coverage ceases 3 residues before the CDR3 finishes, and the germline J gene fills in the end. This chain links TRBV20-1 with TRBJ1-1, with 7 bases lining up with TRBD1. The CDR3 consists of 10 residues. Germline CDR1 reads DFQATT; CDR2 reads SNEGSKA (reference sequence). The CDR3 region is CSAYTGDAFF. The DNA read from the CDR3 is TGCAGTGCTTATACAGGGGAT.

Concerning this clone: The read ends 3 residues early relative to the CDR3; the germline J gene fills the gap. This chain uses TRBV30 with TRBJ1-2, with D possibly being TRBD1 (6 bases). Germline loops: CDR1 GTSNPN, CDR2 SVGIG (reference sequence). Trimming took off 0 bases at V and 4 bases at J, with 9 bases between the two ends. The CDR3 runs to 13 residues. CDR3 DNA, as far as it was read: TGTGCCTGGAGTGTTTACAGGGCCTATGGC. Amino acid sequence: CAWSVYRAYG. The full CDR3 is CAWSVYRAYGYTF.

As for this clone: Read sequence stops 3 residues before the CDR3 end, and the germline J gene provides the missing end. The genes are TRBV28 and TRBJ2-5; 7 positions agree with TRBD1. This CDR3 is 17 amino acids long. Per the germline V gene, CDR1 is MDHEN and CDR2 is SYDVKM. V lost 3 bases, J lost 5 bases, and 15 bases stayed unmatched. CDR3 DNA (partial): TGTGCCAGCAGTTTGGGTACAGGGGTGTTCCAGGGGGAGACC. The encoded protein is CASSLGTGVFQGET. Given in full, the CDR3 is CASSLGTGVFQGETQYF.

Of note for this clone: The sequence runs out 3 residues before the end of the CDR3; the remainder is reconstructed from the germline J gene. The V call is TRBV6-7, the J call TRBJ2-3, with D maybe TRBD1 (5 bases). TRBV6-7 is recorded as an ORF, its role being uncertain. The CDR3 sequence is 15 residues long. V was clipped by 2 bases and J by 3 bases, with 12 bases between them. Incomplete CDR3 DNA: TGTGCCAGCAGTTACGTCCGGACACTAACAGATACG. This encodes CASSYVRTLTDT. The whole CDR3 is CASSYVRTLTDTQYF.

A note on this clone: The CDR3 is cut off 3 residues early in the read; its end comes from the germline J gene. This chain joins TRBV10-3 and TRBJ2-2; TRBD2 might be the D (5 bases). V was shortened by 4 bases and J by 4 bases, with 10 bases between the two germline ends. Germline V CDR1 and CDR2: ENHRY, SYGVKD. CDR3 length: 14 residues. The CDR3 region is CAISASRFTGELFF. The sequenced CDR3 bases are TGTGCCATCAGTGCTAGCCGGTTCACCGGGGAG.

In regard to this clone: Sequencing ends 3 residues short of the CDR3 end; the germline J gene provides the rest. The rearrangement uses TRBV12-3 or TRBV12-4 and TRBJ2-7; no clear D. The ends were cut back, 3 bases at V and 6 bases at J, with 9 bases in the middle. The CDR3 extends over 12 amino acids. The covered CDR3 bases are TGTGCCAGCAGTTTTCCCAAGGCCGAG. This gives the protein CASSFPKAE. The whole CDR3 region reads CASSFPKAEQYF.

Regarding this clone: Coverage ceases 3 residues before the CDR3 finishes, and the germline J gene fills in the end. This chain joins TRBV11-1 and TRBJ1-6; D is possibly TRBD1 (5 bases). Between the trimmed V and J ends, which lost 1 base and 10 bases, there was a span of 14 bases. Germline assignment: CDR1 SGHAT and CDR2 FQDESV (reference sequence). This CDR3 contains 15 residues. The CDR3 spells CASSLGGLRRSPLHF. The CDR3 DNA, read in part, is TGTGCCAGCAGCTTAGGGGGCCTTAGACGGTCACCC.

For this clone: Sequencing ends 3 residues short of the CDR3 end; the germline J gene provides the rest. This rearrangement joins TRBV7-2 to TRBJ2-1; D possibly corresponds to TRBD1 (5 bases). This CDR3 has 14 amino acids. Trimming removed 5 bases at V and 8 bases at J, with 16 bases between. The germline gives CDR1 SGHTA, CDR2 FQGNSA. Incomplete CDR3 DNA: TGTGCCAGCAGCCGGGCCCCAAAAGGGGATGAG. Translating gives CASSRAPKGDE. The entire CDR3 protein reads CASSRAPKGDEQFF. The whole variable domain, filled in from reference TRBV7-2 and TRBJ2-1, reads GAGVSQSPSNKVTEKGKDVELRCDPISGHTALYWYRQSLGQGLEFLIYFQGNSAPDKSGLPSDRFSAERTGGSVSTLTIQRTQQEDSAVYLCASSRAPKGDEQFFGPGTRLTVL.

As for this clone: The sequenced fragment ends 3 residues before the CDR3 boundary, so the rest is inferred from the germline J gene. The chain combines TRBV7-2 with TRBJ1-2; 7 bases map to TRBD1. CDR1 and CDR2 (germline): SGHTA, FQGNSA. The CDR3 loop spans 15 amino acids. CDR3 amino acids: CASRFPGTANNDYTF. The sequenced CDR3 bases are TGTGCCAGCAGATTTCCCGGGACAGCTAACAATGAC.

As concerns this clone: The read ends 3 residues shy of where the CDR3 ends; the end is completed using the germline J gene. The chain uses TRBV30 and TRBJ1-5, with D possibly being TRBD1 (6 bases). Germline CDR1 and CDR2: GTSNPN and SVGIG (reference sequence). The CDR3 is made up of 16 amino acids. V was pared by 0 bases and J by 7 bases, with 19 bases between. The part of the CDR3 DNA that was read is TGTGCCTGGAGTGTTGGGGGGGCGGTTTTAGAACAGCCC. Translated: CAWSVGGAVLEQP. The full CDR3 reads CAWSVGGAVLEQPQHF.

As concerns this clone: From the germline J gene comes the end of the CDR3, since the read stops 3 residues before it. The gene calls are TRBV10-2 and TRBJ2-1; 13 nucleotides align to TRBD2. The trim removed 6 bases at V and 4 bases at J, leaving 0 bases unmatched. This CDR3 spans 14 amino acids. Germline CDR1 is WSHSY and CDR2 is SAAADI. The CDR3 spells CASRGLAGYNEQFF. The sequenced part of the CDR3 DNA is TGCGCCAGCAGGGGACTAGCGGGATACAATGAG.

In regard to this clone: Coverage ceases 3 residues before the CDR3 finishes, and the germline J gene fills in the end. The chain uses TRBV19 and TRBJ1-2; TRBD1 might be the D (5 bases). There are 13 residues in the CDR3. Germline CDR1 reads LNHDA; CDR2 reads SQIVND (reference sequence). CDR3 DNA, as far as it was read: TGTGCCAGTAGTATGTTACTAGCGGGGGAC. This encodes CASSMLLAGD. The CDR3 reads in full as CASSMLLAGDYTF. The entire variable domain, with the rest obtained from reference TRBV19 and TRBJ1-2, is as follows: DGGITQSPKYLFRKEGQNVTLSCEQNLNHDAMYWYRQDPGQGLRLIYYSQIVNDFQKGDIAEGYSVSREKKESFPLTVTSAQKNPTAFYLCASSMLLAGDYTFGSGTRLTVV.

A note on this clone: The read is 3 residues too short to cover the CDR3 end, so that end is filled in from the germline J gene. This rearrangement joins TRBV19 to TRBJ1-2, with D possibly being TRBD1 (6 bases). From germline, CDR1 is LNHDA and CDR2 SQIVND (reference sequence). The CDR3 totals 15 residues. CDR3 DNA (partial): TGTGCCAGTAGTACAAAACACGGGACATCCTACGAC. Translated, it gives CASSTKHGTSYD. The CDR3 in full is CASSTKHGTSYDYTF.

Note on this clone: The DNA ends 3 residues before the CDR3 does, and the rest of the CDR3 is filled in from the germline J gene. This chain joins TRBV20-1 and TRBJ2-1; 11 nucleotides align to TRBD2. The germline CDR1 and CDR2 sequences are DFQATT and SNEGSKA (reference sequence). The CDR3 runs to 14 residues. The V segment lost 0 bases and the J segment 9 bases; nucleotides outside the gene matches: 4. This chain's CDR3 is CSARELAGATEQFF. CDR3 DNA (partial): TGCAGTGCTAGAGAACTAGCGGGAGCGACTGAG.

In the case of this clone: The read terminates 3 residues before the CDR3 end, so the remaining end is supplied by the germline J gene. The rearrangement uses TRBV30 and TRBJ1-2; D not resolved. CDR3 size: 13 residues. V was shortened by 1 base and J by 7 bases, with 13 bases between the two germline ends. CDR1 GTSNPN and CDR2 SVGIG come from the germline V gene (reference sequence). The part of the CDR3 DNA that was read is TGTGCCTGGAGTGCCGCGGGTGGCCTTGGC. Amino acids: CAWSAAGGLG. In full, the CDR3 is CAWSAAGGLGYTF.

As to this clone: The sequence runs out 3 residues before the end of the CDR3; the remainder is reconstructed from the germline J gene. The genes are TRBV5-6 and TRBJ2-2, with 7 bases matching TRBD1. CDR1 SGHDT and CDR2 YYEEEE come from the germline V gene. This CDR3 contains 15 residues. Incomplete CDR3 DNA: TGTGCCAGCAGCAACCGCGGCGGACAGGTCGAAAAG. It codes for CASSNRGGQVEK. The full CDR3 protein reads CASSNRGGQVEKLFF.

Concerning this clone itself: The read ends 3 residues shy of where the CDR3 ends; the end is completed using the germline J gene. This chain links TRBV5-6 with TRBJ2-7; possible D gene TRBD1, 6 bases. The CDR3 contains 14 residues. The V gene's germline CDR1 is SGHDT and CDR2 YYEEEE. The V end was cut by 4 bases, the J end by 3 bases, with 14 bases between. Partial CDR3 DNA: TGTGCCAGCAGCCCCACAGGGAATGACTACGAG. Amino acids: CASSPTGNDYE. The full CDR3 reads CASSPTGNDYEQYF.

A word on this clone: The read halts 3 residues ahead of the CDR3 end, with the missing end drawn from the germline J gene. The rearrangement uses TRBV6-1 and TRBJ2-3; D is unclear. This CDR3 has 14 amino acids. The germline CDR1 and CDR2 sequences are MNHNS and SASEGT. The CDR3 loop is CASSAFYSNQPQYF. The DNA read from the CDR3 is TGTGCCAGCAGTGCCTTTTATAGCAATCAGCCG.

As regards this clone: Read sequence stops 3 residues before the CDR3 end, and the germline J gene provides the missing end. The V gene is TRBV7-6, the J gene TRBJ1-1; D not resolved. The V gene's germline CDR1 is SGHVS and CDR2 FNYEAQ. The CDR3 loop spans 15 amino acids. The sequenced part of the CDR3 DNA is TGTGCCAGCAGCTTAGAGTTCGGGGAGGGCTACGAG. Encoded protein: CASSLEFGEGYE. The CDR3 in its entirety is CASSLEFGEGYEAFF.

About this clone: The missing CDR3 end, 3 residues past where the read stops, is filled in from the germline J gene. The chain uses TRBV19 and TRBJ2-7, with 9 bases that match TRBD1. J gave up 3 bases and V 3 bases, and 6 bases lay outside the gene matches. The CDR3 has 15 residues. CDR1 is LNHDA, CDR2 SQIVND, per germline (reference sequence). The part of the CDR3 DNA that was read is TGTGCCAGTAGTATGGGACAGGGAATAGGCTACGAG. Protein: CASSMGQGIGYE. The CDR3 in full is CASSMGQGIGYEQYF.

For this clone: The read falls 3 residues short of the CDR3 end, and the missing part is taken from the germline J gene. The chain links TRBV19 to TRBJ1-2; D is perhaps TRBD1 (5 bases). This CDR3 comprises 14 residues. V dropped 8 bases and J dropped 2 bases, with 15 bases sitting between them. Germline CDR1 reads LNHDA; CDR2 reads SQIVND (reference sequence). The covered CDR3 bases are TGTGCCAGTCGAAGACAGCCTTTAAACTATGGC. Translated: CASRRQPLNYG. The whole CDR3 protein is CASRRQPLNYGYTF.

To note about this clone: The read falls 3 residues short of the CDR3 end, and the missing part is taken from the germline J gene. This chain connects TRBV20-1 to TRBJ2-2; 8 positions agree with TRBD1. J gave up 3 bases and V 6 bases, and 9 bases lay outside the gene matches. This CDR3 is 15 amino acids long. Germline loops: CDR1 DFQATT, CDR2 SNEGSKA (reference sequence). Here the CDR3 reads CSAPSGGAHTGELFF. CDR3 DNA, as far as it was read: TGCAGTGCCCCTTCAGGGGGCGCGCACACCGGGGAG.

In regard to this clone: The observed sequence ends 3 residues before the CDR3 terminus, with the missing tail filled in from the germline J gene. The V call is TRBV2, the J call TRBJ2-7; the D gene is possibly TRBD1 (6 bases). CDR3 length equals 15 residues. The V end lost 5 bases, the J end lost 2 bases, and 16 bases lay between the germline ends. In germline, CDR1 is SNHLY, CDR2 FYNNEI. The CDR3 sequence is CASSWGPKPPYEQYF. Incomplete CDR3 DNA: TGTGCCAGCAGTTGGGGGCCTAAACCTCCCTACGAG.

Regarding this clone: The read halts 3 residues ahead of the CDR3 end, with the missing end drawn from the germline J gene. This sequence joins TRBV2 and TRBJ1-5; tentative D call: TRBD1 (5 bases). V lost 4 bases and J lost 3, with 7 bases in between. The V gene's germline CDR1 is SNHLY and CDR2 FYNNEI. The CDR3 is 13 amino acids. The CDR3 sequence is CASSVTDNQPQHF. The DNA read from the CDR3 is TGTGCCAGCAGTGTGACAGACAATCAGCCC.

Turning to this clone: Read coverage stops 3 residues before the CDR3 terminus; the germline J gene supplies the remainder. The V call is TRBV7-8, the J call TRBJ1-1, with 7 bases lining up with TRBD1. J gave up 2 bases and V 4 bases, and 7 bases lay outside the gene matches. This CDR3 has 15 amino acids. CDR1 SGHVS and CDR2 FQNEAQ come from the germline V gene. The sequenced CDR3 bases are TGTGCCAGCAGCTCAACAGGGGCCACTAACACTGAA. Encoded protein: CASSSTGATNTE. The CDR3 as a whole reads CASSSTGATNTEAFF.

Concerning this clone itself: With the read ending 3 residues before the CDR3 end, the germline J gene is used to fill in that end. V and J are TRBV19 and TRBJ1-1; 10 bases fit TRBD1. CDR3 length: 18 amino acids. Germline assignment: CDR1 LNHDA and CDR2 SQIVND (reference sequence). After removal of 8 bases from V and 0 bases from J, the junction contained 15 bases not matched to a gene. The CDR3 DNA, read in part, is TGTGCCAGTGATCAGGACAGGGGGTCTCAGGTGATGAACACTGAA. Translating it yields CASDQDRGSQVMNTE. The entire CDR3 protein is CASDQDRGSQVMNTEAFF.

In regard to this clone: Read coverage stops 3 residues before the CDR3 terminus; the germline J gene supplies the remainder. This rearrangement joins TRBV5-1 to TRBJ1-2; no firm D call. CDR3 length: 11 amino acids. Germline loops: CDR1 SGHRS, CDR2 YFSETQ. V was trimmed by 3 bases and J by 7 bases, leaving 7 bases between them. The CDR3 sequence: CASSSSSGYTF. The part of the CDR3 DNA that was read is TGCGCCAGCAGCTCTTCTAGTGGC.

A note on this clone: The CDR3 end is not reached by the read, which stops 3 residues before it; the germline J gene fills it in. The chain joins TRBV20-1 to TRBJ1-2; the D gene is possibly TRBD1 (5 bases). V lost 5 bases to trimming and J lost 5 bases, with 15 bases between them. Per the germline V gene, CDR1 is DFQATT and CDR2 is SNEGSKA (reference sequence). The CDR3 is made up of 13 amino acids. Incomplete CDR3 DNA: TGCAGTGCTGGTCGGGGGGGTTTATATGGC. It specifies CSAGRGGLYG. The entire CDR3 is CSAGRGGLYGYTF.

With respect to this clone: The sequence runs out 3 residues before the end of the CDR3; the remainder is reconstructed from the germline J gene. The V and J genes are TRBV2 and TRBJ1-5, with 7 nucleotides matching TRBD1. Germline trimming cut 6 bases from V and 4 bases from J; bases unmatched to any gene: 6. Germline V gene data show CDR1 as SNHLY and CDR2 as FYNNEI. The CDR3 length is 14 residues. The CDR3 sequence is CASRLTTGNQPQHF. Incomplete CDR3 DNA: TGTGCCAGCAGACTAACGACAGGGAATCAGCCC.

With regard to this clone: Read sequence stops 3 residues before the CDR3 end, and the germline J gene provides the missing end. The rearrangement joins TRBV5-1 to TRBJ2-5; 8 bases are shared with TRBD1. The CDR3 contains 14 residues. V was pared by 3 bases and J by 0 bases, with 1 base of the junction left unmatched. Per germline, CDR1 SGHRS and CDR2 YFSETQ. The sequenced part of the CDR3 DNA is TGCGCCAGCAGCTCAGGGGGCAACCAAGAGACC. This encodes CASSSGGNQET. The complete CDR3 reads CASSSGGNQETQYF.

In regard to this clone: The read is 3 residues too short to cover the CDR3 end, so that end is filled in from the germline J gene. This rearrangement joins TRBV19 to TRBJ1-4; D not certain. Germline V CDR1 and CDR2: LNHDA, SQIVND (reference sequence). This CDR3 has 14 amino acids. Trimming removed 6 bases at V and 4 bases at J, with 12 bases between. The CDR3 sequence: CASRSLDINEKLFF. The DNA read from the CDR3 is TGTGCCAGTAGGAGCCTTGATATTAATGAAAAA.